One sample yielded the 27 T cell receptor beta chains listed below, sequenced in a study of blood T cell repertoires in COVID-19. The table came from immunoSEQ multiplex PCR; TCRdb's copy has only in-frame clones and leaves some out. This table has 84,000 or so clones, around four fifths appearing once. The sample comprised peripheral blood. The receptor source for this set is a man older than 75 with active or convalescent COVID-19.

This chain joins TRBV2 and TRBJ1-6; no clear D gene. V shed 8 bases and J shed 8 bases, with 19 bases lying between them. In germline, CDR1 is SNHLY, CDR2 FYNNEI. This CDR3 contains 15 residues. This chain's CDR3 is CASLRGASQDSPLHF. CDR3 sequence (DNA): TGTGCCAGCCTCCGGGGAGCCAGCCAGGATTCACCCCTCCACTTT.

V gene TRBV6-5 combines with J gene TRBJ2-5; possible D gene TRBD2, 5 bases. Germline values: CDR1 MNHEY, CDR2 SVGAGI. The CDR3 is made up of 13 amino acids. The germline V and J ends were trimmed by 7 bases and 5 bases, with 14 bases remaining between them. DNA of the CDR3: TGTGCCAGCACCAGAGCTAGAGGGGAGACCCAGTACTTC. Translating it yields CASTRARGETQYF.

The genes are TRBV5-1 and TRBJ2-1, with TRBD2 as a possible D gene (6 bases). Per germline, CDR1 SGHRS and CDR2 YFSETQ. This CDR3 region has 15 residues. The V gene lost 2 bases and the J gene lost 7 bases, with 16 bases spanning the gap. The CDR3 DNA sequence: TGCGCCAGCAGCTTAACCGGGAGTCGGGGGAATGAGCAGTTCTTC. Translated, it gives CASSLTGSRGNEQFF.

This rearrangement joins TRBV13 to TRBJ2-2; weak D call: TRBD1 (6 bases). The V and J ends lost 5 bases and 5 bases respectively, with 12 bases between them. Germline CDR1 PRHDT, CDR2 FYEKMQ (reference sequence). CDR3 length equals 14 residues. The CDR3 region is CASSRVGATGELFF. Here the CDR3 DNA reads TGTGCCAGCAGCCGAGTGGGGGCAACCGGGGAGCTGTTTTTT. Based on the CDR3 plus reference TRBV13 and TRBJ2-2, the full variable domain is AAGVIQSPRHLIKEKRETATLKCYPIPRHDTVYWYQQGPGQDPQFLISFYEKMQSDKGSIPDRFSAQQFSDYHSELNMSSLELGDSALYFCASSRVGATGELFFGEGSRLTVL.

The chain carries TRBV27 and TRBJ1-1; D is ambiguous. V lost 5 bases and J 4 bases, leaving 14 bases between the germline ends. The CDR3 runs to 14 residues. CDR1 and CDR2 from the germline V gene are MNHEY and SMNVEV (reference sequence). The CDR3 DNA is TGTGCCAGCAGTCGTATAAATAGAGGCACTGAAGCTTTCTTT. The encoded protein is CASSRINRGTEAFF.

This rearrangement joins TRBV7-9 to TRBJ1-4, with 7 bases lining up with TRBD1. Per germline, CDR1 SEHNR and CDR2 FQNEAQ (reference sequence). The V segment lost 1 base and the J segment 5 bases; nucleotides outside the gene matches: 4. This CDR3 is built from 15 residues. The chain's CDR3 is CASSLVKTGNEKLFF. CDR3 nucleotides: TGTGCCAGCAGCTTAGTGAAGACAGGGAATGAAAAACTGTTTTTT.

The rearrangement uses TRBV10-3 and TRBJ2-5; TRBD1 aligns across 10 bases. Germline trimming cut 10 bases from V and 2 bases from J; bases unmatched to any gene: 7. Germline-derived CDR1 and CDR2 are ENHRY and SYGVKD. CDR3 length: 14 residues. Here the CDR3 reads CATNDRGPQETQYF. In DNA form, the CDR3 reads TGTGCCACCAACGACAGGGGGCCACAAGAGACCCAGTACTTC.

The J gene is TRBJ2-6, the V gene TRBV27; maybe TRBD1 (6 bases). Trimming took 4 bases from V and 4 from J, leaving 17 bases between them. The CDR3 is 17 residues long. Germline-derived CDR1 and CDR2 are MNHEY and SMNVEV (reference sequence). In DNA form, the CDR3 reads TGTGCCAGCAGTTCGTCAGGGGTACAGTCAGGGGCCAACGTCCTGACTTTC. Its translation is CASSSSGVQSGANVLTF.

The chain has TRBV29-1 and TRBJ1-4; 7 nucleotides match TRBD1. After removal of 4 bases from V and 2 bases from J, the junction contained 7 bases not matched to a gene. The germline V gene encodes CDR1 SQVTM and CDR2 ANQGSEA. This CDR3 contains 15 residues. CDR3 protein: CSVAGTVATNEKLFF. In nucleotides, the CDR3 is TGCAGCGTTGCCGGGACAGTTGCCACTAATGAAAAACTGTTTTTT.

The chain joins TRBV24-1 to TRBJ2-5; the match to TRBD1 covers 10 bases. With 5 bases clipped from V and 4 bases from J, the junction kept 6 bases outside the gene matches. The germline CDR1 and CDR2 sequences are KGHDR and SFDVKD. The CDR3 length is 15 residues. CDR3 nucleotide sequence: TGTGCCACCAGTGGGTCGACAGGGGGCACAGAGACCCAGTACTTC. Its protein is CATSGSTGGTETQYF.

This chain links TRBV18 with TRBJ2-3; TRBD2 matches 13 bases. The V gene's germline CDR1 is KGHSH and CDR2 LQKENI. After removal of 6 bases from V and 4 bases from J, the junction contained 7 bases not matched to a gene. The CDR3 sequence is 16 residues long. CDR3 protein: CASSPPGLAGSDTQYF. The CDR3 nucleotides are TGTGCCAGCTCCCCCCCGGGACTAGCGGGGTCAGATACGCAGTATTTT.

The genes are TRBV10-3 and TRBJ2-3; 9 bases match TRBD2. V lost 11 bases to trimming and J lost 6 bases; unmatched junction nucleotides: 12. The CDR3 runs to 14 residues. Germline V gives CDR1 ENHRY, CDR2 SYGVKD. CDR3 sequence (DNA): TGTGCCGTGGGACTAGCCCTTTCGGCGGATACGCAGTATTTT. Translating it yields CAVGLALSADTQYF.

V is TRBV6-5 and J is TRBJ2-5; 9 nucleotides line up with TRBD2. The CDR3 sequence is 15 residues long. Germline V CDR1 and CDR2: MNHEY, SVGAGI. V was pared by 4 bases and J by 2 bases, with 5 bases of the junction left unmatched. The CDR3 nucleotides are TGTGCCAGCAGTTCGTTAGCGGGGGCTCAAGAGACCCAGTACTTC. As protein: CASSSLAGAQETQYF.

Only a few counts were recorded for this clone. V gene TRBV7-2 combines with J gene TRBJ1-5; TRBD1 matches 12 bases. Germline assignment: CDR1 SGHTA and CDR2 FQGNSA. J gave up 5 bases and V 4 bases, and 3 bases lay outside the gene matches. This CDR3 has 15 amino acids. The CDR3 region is CASSSGTGGYQPQHF. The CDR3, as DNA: TGTGCCAGCAGCTCCGGGACAGGGGGCTATCAGCCCCAGCATTTT.

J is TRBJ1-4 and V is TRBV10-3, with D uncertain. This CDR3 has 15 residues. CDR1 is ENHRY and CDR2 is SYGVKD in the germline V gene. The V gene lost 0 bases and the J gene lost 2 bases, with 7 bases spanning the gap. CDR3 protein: CAISESWETNEKLFF. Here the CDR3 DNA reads TGTGCCATCAGTGAGTCCTGGGAGACTAATGAAAAACTGTTTTTT.

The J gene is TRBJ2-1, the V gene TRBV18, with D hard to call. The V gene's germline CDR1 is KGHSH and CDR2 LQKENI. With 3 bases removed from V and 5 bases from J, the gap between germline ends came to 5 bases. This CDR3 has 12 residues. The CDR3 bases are TGTGCCAGCTCACCGAGCGACAATGAGCAGTTCTTC. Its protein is CASSPSDNEQFF.

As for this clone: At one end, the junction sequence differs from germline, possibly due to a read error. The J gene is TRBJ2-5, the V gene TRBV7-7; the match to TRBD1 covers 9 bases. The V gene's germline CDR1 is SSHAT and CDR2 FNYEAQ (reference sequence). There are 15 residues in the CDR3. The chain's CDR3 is CASSLGRTGVETQYF. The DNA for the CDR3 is TGTGCTAGCAGCTTGGGAAGGACAGGGGTAGAGACCCAGTACTTC.

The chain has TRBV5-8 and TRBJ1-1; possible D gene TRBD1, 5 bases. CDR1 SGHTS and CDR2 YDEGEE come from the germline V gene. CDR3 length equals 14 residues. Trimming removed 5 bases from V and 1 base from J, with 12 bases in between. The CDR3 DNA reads TGTGCCAGCAGGCGGCGAGACAGGAACACTGAAGCTTTCTTT. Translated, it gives CASRRRDRNTEAFF.

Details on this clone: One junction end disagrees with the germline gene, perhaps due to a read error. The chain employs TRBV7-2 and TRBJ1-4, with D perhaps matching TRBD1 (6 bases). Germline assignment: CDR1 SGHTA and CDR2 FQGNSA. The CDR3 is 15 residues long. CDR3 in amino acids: CASSIAGGRSEKLFF. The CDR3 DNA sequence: TGTGCCAGCAGCATAGCTGGGGGCCGAAGTGAAAAACTGTTTTTT.

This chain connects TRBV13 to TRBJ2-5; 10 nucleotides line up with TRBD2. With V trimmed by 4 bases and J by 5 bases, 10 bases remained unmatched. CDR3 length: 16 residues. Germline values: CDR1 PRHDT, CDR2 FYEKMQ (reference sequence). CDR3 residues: CASSSGAGGPGETQYF. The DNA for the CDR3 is TGTGCCAGCAGCTCGGGAGCGGGGGGGCCGGGTGAGACCCAGTACTTC.

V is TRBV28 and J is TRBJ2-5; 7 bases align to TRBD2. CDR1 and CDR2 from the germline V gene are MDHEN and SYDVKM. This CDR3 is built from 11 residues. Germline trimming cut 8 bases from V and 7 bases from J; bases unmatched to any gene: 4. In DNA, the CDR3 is TGTGCCAGCTCTAGCGGTCCGACCCAGTACTTC. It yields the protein CASSSGPTQYF. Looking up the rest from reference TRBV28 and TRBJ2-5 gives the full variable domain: DVKVTQSSRYLVKRTGEKVFLECVQDMDHENMFWYRQDPGLGLRLIYFSYDVKMKEKGDIPEGYSVSREKKERFSLILESASTNQTSMYLCASSSGPTQYFGPGTRLLVL.

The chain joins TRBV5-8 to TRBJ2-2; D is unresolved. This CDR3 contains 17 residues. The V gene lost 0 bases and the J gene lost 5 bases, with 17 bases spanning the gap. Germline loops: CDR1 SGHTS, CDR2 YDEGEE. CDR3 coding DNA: TGTGCCAGCAGCTTGGTGGTGTTTTCGTCGGTGACCGGGGAGCTGTTTTTT. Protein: CASSLVVFSSVTGELFF.

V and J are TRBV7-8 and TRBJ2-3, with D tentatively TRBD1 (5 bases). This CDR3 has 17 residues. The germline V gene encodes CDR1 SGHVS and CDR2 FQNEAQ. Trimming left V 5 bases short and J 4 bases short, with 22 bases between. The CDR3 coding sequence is TGTGCCAGCAGCCCACCCCCCGTGGGGCCCAGAGCAGATACGCAGTATTTT. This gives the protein CASSPPPVGPRADTQYF. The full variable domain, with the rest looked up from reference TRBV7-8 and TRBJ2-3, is GAGVSQSPRYKVAKRGQDVALRCDPISGHVSLFWYQQALGQGPEFLTYFQNEAQLDKSGLPSDRFFAERPEGSVSTLKIQRTQQEDSAVYLCASSPPPVGPRADTQYFGPGTRLTVL.

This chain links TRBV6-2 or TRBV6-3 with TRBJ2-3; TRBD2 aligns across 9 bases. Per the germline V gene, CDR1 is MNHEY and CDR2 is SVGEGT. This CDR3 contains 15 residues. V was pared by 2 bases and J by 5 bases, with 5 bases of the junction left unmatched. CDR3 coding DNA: TGTGCCAGCAGTTACGCGGGGGGGCGCGTAGATACGCAGTATTTT. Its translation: CASSYAGGRVDTQYF.

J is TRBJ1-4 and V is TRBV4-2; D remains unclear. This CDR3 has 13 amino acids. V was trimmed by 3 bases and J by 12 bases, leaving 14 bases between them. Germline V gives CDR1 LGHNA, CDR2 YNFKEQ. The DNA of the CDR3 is TGTGCCAGCAGCCAGGATTGGACTAGAGAACTGTTTTTT. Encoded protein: CASSQDWTRELFF.

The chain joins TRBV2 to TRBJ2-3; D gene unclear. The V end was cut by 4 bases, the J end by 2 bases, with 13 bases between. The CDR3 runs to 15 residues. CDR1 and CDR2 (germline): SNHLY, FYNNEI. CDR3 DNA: TGTGCCAGCAGTGTGGGTCAGACAAACACAGATACGCAGTATTTT. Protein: CASSVGQTNTDTQYF.

The CDR3 DNA follows: TGTGCCAGCAGGGATACAGGGGATAGCTATGGCTACACCTTC. Protein: CASRDTGDSYGYTF. V gene TRBV28 combines with J gene TRBJ1-2, with 7 bases lining up with TRBD1. With 6 bases clipped from V and 4 bases from J, the junction kept 8 bases outside the gene matches. The V gene's germline CDR1 is MDHEN and CDR2 SYDVKM. The CDR3 has 14 amino acids.